Presented here are 20 T cell receptor beta chains from one specimen sequenced in a study of CD8+ T cells in alopecia areata. RNA extraction was followed by reverse transcription into cDNA, which acted as the sequencing template. Produced via immunoSEQ multiplex PCR; TCRdb's table is partial and in-frame only. The sample yields around 270,000 clones, more than 45% seen once. The treatment is: oral pan-JAK inhibitor, 5-10 mg twice daily. The input for sequencing was CD4+ T cells sorted from blood, taken at week 24, from a patient treated with tofacitinib. Source of these receptors: a human donor with alopecia areata.

This clone was recorded a few times. The gene calls are TRBV7-2 and TRBJ2-2; unclear D gene. V lost 0 bases, J lost 0 bases, and 5 bases lay in between. Germline V gene lookup returns CDR1 SGHTA and CDR2 FQGNSA. This CDR3 has 15 amino acids. In DNA, the CDR3 is TGTGCCAGCAGCTTAGCATGGGCGAACACCGGGGAGCTGTTTTTT. Amino acid sequence: CASSLAWANTGELFF.

The chain couples TRBV30 to TRBJ2-1; D unclear. V gave up 4 bases and J gave up 1 base, with 5 bases separating them. The CDR3 has 12 residues. Germline V gene sequence: CDR1 GTSNPN, CDR2 SVGIG (reference sequence). CDR3 sequence reads: CAWTASYNEQFF. In DNA form, the CDR3 reads TGTGCCTGGACAGCATCCTACAATGAGCAGTTCTTC.

The chain has TRBV5-1 and TRBJ1-2; 7 nucleotides match TRBD1. Germline CDR1 and CDR2: SGHRS and YFSETQ. This CDR3 is 13 amino acids long. The V and J ends lost 5 bases and 4 bases, in that order; junction bases with no gene match: 5. DNA for the CDR3: TGCGCCAGCAGTCGACAGGGATTCTATGGCTACACCTTC. Amino acids: CASSRQGFYGYTF.

This clone was seen only a few times. The V gene is TRBV7-2, the J gene TRBJ2-3; perhaps TRBD1 as D (5 bases). This CDR3 is built from 15 residues. The germline V gene encodes CDR1 SGHTA and CDR2 FQGNSA. The ends were cut back, 3 bases at V and 4 bases at J, with 14 bases in the middle. This CDR3 reads CASSFSRQGSDTQYF. CDR3 in DNA: TGTGCCAGCAGCTTTAGCCGGCAGGGATCAGATACGCAGTATTTT.

The rearrangement joins TRBV30 to TRBJ1-4, with 7 nucleotides matching TRBD1. Germline CDR1 is GTSNPN and CDR2 is SVGIG (reference sequence). This CDR3 is built from 14 residues. V gave up 1 base and J gave up 7 bases; unmatched junction bases: 6. The chain's CDR3 is CAWSAYRGGEKLFF. CDR3 nucleotides: TGTGCCTGGAGTGCGTACAGGGGAGGTGAAAAACTGTTTTTT.

The CDR3 protein is CSVGRPTGELFF. DNA for the CDR3: TGCAGCGTTGGCCGACCCACCGGGGAGCTGTTTTTT. The chain carries TRBV29-1 and TRBJ2-2, with D unresolved. Trimming pared 4 bases from V and 4 bases from J, leaving 7 bases between. The CDR3 runs to 12 residues. Germline V gene lookup returns CDR1 SQVTM and CDR2 ANQGSEA.

The chain employs TRBV25-1 and TRBJ1-1; tentative D call: TRBD1 (5 bases). Per the germline V gene, CDR1 is MGHDK and CDR2 is SYGVNS. The CDR3 runs 14 residues. Trimming stripped 5 bases from V and 2 bases from J, with 12 bases between. The CDR3 loop reads CASSLTDPNTEAFF. CDR3 bases: TGTGCCAGCAGTCTGACAGACCCCAACACTGAAGCTTTCTTT.

This clone appeared once. The chain recombines TRBV30 with TRBJ2-3, with TRBD1 matching 7 bases. This CDR3 is built from 13 residues. V gave up 4 bases and J gave up 3 bases; unmatched junction bases: 4. CDR1 GTSNPN and CDR2 SVGIG come from the germline V gene (reference sequence). The CDR3 reads CAWNKGATDTQYF. CDR3 in DNA: TGTGCCTGGAACAAGGGGGCTACAGATACGCAGTATTTT.

The V and J genes are TRBV30 and TRBJ1-5; D perhaps matches TRBD1 (5 bases). CDR1 and CDR2 from the germline V gene are GTSNPN and SVGIG (reference sequence). The CDR3 runs to 14 residues. With 2 bases removed from V and 5 bases from J, the gap between germline ends came to 13 bases. CDR3 coding DNA: TGTGCCTGGAGTCCTTGGGGGTTTGATCAGCCCCAGCATTTT. It translates to CAWSPWGFDQPQHF.

The chain recombines TRBV5-1 with TRBJ2-7; maybe TRBD2 (5 bases). The germline V gene encodes CDR1 SGHRS and CDR2 YFSETQ. The CDR3 sequence is 11 residues long. The V and J ends lost 5 bases and 5 bases respectively, with 8 bases between them. This CDR3 is CASRRGNEQYF. DNA for the CDR3: TGCGCCAGCAGACGGGGTAACGAGCAGTACTTC.

V and J are TRBV6-6 and TRBJ1-6, with 7 bases aligning to TRBD1. The CDR3 consists of 15 residues. CDR1 is MNHNY, CDR2 SVGAGI, per germline (reference sequence). J was trimmed by 7 bases and V by 6 bases; bases with no gene match: 9. CDR3 DNA: TGTGCCAGCAGGGAGCCGGGACAGCTGAATTCACCCCTCCACTTT. Translation: CASREPGQLNSPLHF.

The gene calls are TRBV7-3 and TRBJ1-2, with a weak D call TRBD1 (5 bases). V lost 5 bases and J 6 bases, leaving 13 bases between the germline ends. Looked up from germline, CDR1 is SGHTA and CDR2 is FQGTGA. CDR3 length: 13 residues. CDR3 in DNA: TGTGCCAGCAGCCGCCCATCGGGGGATGGCTACACCTTC. As protein: CASSRPSGDGYTF.

This chain connects TRBV5-4 to TRBJ1-1, with D possibly matching TRBD1 (5 bases). Germline CDR1 and CDR2: SGHNT and YYREEE (reference sequence). The CDR3 consists of 14 residues. V was clipped by 6 bases and J by 2 bases, with 14 bases between them. The CDR3 nucleotides read TGTGCCAGCAACCTGCAGGGCCCAAACACTGAAGCTTTCTTT. Encoded protein: CASNLQGPNTEAFF.

This clone was seen a few times. The chain recombines TRBV29-1 with TRBJ2-1, with 7 bases that match TRBD2. Germline CDR1 reads SQVTM; CDR2 reads ANQGSEA. V was clipped by 7 bases and J by 4 bases; unmatched bases: 7. CDR3 length equals 13 residues. CDR3 in amino acids: CSGTRVAYNEQFF. CDR3 DNA: TGCAGCGGGACTAGGGTTGCTTACAATGAGCAGTTCTTC.

The genes are TRBV29-1 and TRBJ1-1; 7 positions agree with TRBD1. The CDR3 contains 15 residues. CDR1 and CDR2 (germline): SQVTM, ANQGSEA. V was pared by 5 bases and J by 1 base, with 10 bases of the junction left unmatched. The CDR3 is CSVKGMGQRNTEAFF. Here the CDR3 DNA reads TGCAGCGTTAAGGGCATGGGACAGCGGAACACTGAAGCTTTCTTT.

In its sample, this clone was seen a few times. The rearrangement links TRBV28 to TRBJ1-1; no reliable D call. CDR3 length: 12 residues. CDR1 and CDR2 (germline): MDHEN, SYDVKM. V was cut by 8 bases and J by 5 bases, with 12 bases left in between. CDR3 nucleotides: TGTGCCAGCCGAGGCGGAATGACTGAAGCTTTCTTT. This translates into CASRGGMTEAFF.

V is TRBV27 and J is TRBJ1-4, with D hard to call. The CDR3 is 13 amino acids. V lost 5 bases, J lost 11 bases, and 15 bases lay in between. CDR1 and CDR2 (germline): MNHEY, SMNVEV (reference sequence). DNA for the CDR3: TGTGCCAGCAGTCCCCTCGCCCCCTGGAAACTGTTTTTT. It yields the protein CASSPLAPWKLFF.

The chain links TRBV30 to TRBJ2-7; D may be TRBD2 (6 bases). Trimming removed 2 bases at V and 6 bases at J, with 20 bases between. Germline-derived CDR1 and CDR2 are GTSNPN and SVGIG (reference sequence). The CDR3 loop spans 15 amino acids. CDR3 bases: TGTGCCTGGAGTCTCGACCACGGGAGAGGGTCCGAGCAGTACTTC. Translated: CAWSLDHGRGSEQYF.

This clone was seen more than once but under ten times. The chain combines TRBV6-5 with TRBJ1-2, with 10 nucleotides matching TRBD1. The ends lost 8 bases at V and 4 bases at J; junction bases unmatched: 7. The CDR3 extends over 14 amino acids. The germline V gene encodes CDR1 MNHEY and CDR2 SVGAGI. The CDR3 nucleotides read TGTGCCAGCTCGCCGGGACAGGGGAGCTATGGCTACACCTTC. Protein sequence: CASSPGQGSYGYTF.

The V call is TRBV5-4, the J call TRBJ2-1; D is unclear. Germline assignment: CDR1 SGHNT and CDR2 YYREEE (reference sequence). The V gene lost 0 bases and the J gene lost 5 bases, with 9 bases spanning the gap. The CDR3 length is 14 residues. CDR3 DNA: TGTGCCAGCAGCTTGGTCGAAGGGAACAATGAGCAGTTCTTC. Protein sequence: CASSLVEGNNEQFF.